The following is a T cell receptor (beta chain) sequence with its context. Its target antigen remains unknown. Within one base of it there is no much larger clone, and no base qualities were kept. The sample comes from a study of T cells in tumors after PD-1 blockade (dated by TCRdb to the late 2010s). In the study overall: Patients with prior checkpoint blockade, systemic immunosuppressant use, or recent radiotherapy or other anti-cancer therapy within 4 weeks were excluded. Ongoing daily vismodegib 150 mg was also given to a subset of patients during anti-PD-1 treatment. Clinical response was assessed using RECIST version 1.1. Treatment consisted of either cemiplimab 350 mg every 2 weeks or pembrolizumab 200 mg every 3 weeks. The study performed paired single-cell RNA and TCR sequencing on site-matched tumors from BCC or SCC patients before and after anti-PD-1 therapy. Bulk TCR sequencing was performed on about 9 peripheral blood samples from a handful of patients to compare blood and tumor clonotypes. On average, peripheral blood samples had roughly 120,000 TCR templates (range roughly 21,000-290,000) and about 35,000 unique clonotypes.

Findings and caveats that apply to the study as a whole: The source of novel T cell clones was not identified, and lymphoid organs or rare unexpanded clones within the tumor or the tumor periphery could be included among the possible sources. About 40% of the TCR clonotypes from tumors also showed up in blood, and some novel exhausted tumor clones were present in pre-treatment blood, which suggests peripheral recruitment.

V is pared back by 8 bases and J by 11 bases, with 19 bases lying between the germline termini. The cysteine opens and the phenylalanine closes a CDR3 of 13 amino acids. Kept here is only the CDR3 DNA, which spans 39 bases and is read in frame from base 1. Deep TCRbeta sequencing was performed with the immunoSEQ platform. The original pipeline was this. For further analysis, only productive rearrangements were exported from the immunoSEQ Analyzer. T cell phenotypes were assigned to bulk TCRbeta clonotypes by matching the clonotypes to single-cell RNA+TCR-seq clones with the same TCRbeta sequence. Tumor enrichment of a clone was calculated by dividing the clone's tumor frequency by the clone's PBMC frequency, both taken from bulk TCR sequencing. TCRs were sorted with GLIPH into specificity groups, meaning clusters of distinct TCRs that share CDR3 motifs and likely recognize common antigens. Drawn from immuneACCESS, this table holds only the in-frame rearrangements with V and J called that TCRdb kept. Clones are partly lost; checked studies trace under half to an unresolved V gene and leave the rest unexplained. V and J calls and clone size follow that table, whereas D and trimming were derived from the DNA. In all, the sample holds tens of thousands of clones, and more than 65% of those were seen once. The top ten hold about 9% of the sample.

For bulk TCRbeta sequencing, genomic DNA was extracted from tumor biopsies or peripheral blood, and input amounts ranged from roughly 600 ng to 6,500 ng. All patients had histologically proven advanced or metastatic basal or squamous cell carcinoma and were poor candidates for surgical resection. Of the ten or so patients in the basal cell carcinoma cohort, about eight underwent bulk tumor TCR sequencing. The source material was PBMCs, sampled before anti-PD-1 therapy. The clonotype comes from a human donor with advanced basal cell or squamous cell carcinoma (not recorded which). Here the chain combines TRBV12-3 or TRBV12-4 and TRBJ1-5, with TRBD1 as a weak D call on 5 bases. The CDR3 region reads CASRERAAGSQHF. The sequence in DNA is TGTGCCAGCCGAGAACGGGCCGCAGGGTCCCAGCATTTT.